This passage covers 14 T cell receptor beta chains from one sample sequenced in a study of technical replicates of blood from a few donors (dated by TCRdb to the late 2010s). Preparation of the library involved the immunoSEQ multiplex PCR assay. TCRdb retrieved this table from immuneACCESS and kept in-frame rearrangements only. Not all clones are present; in checked studies, unresolved V genes account for under half, and no reason is known for the remainder. The sample records approximately 65,000 clones, approximately 83% of which are singletons. The top ten hold approximately 4.8% of the sample. The sequencing input was PBMCs. Receptors were obtained from a human donor in good health. Some clones in this sample may be carry-over from other donors' samples.

The rearrangement uses TRBV7-2 and TRBJ1-6, with 9 bases fitting TRBD1. Trimming cost V 5 bases and J 5 bases; bases outside gene matches: 7. The CDR3 has 16 residues. The germline V gene encodes CDR1 SGHTA and CDR2 FQGNSA. As DNA, the CDR3 is TGTGCCAGCAGCCGGACACAGGGGGCCAATAATTCACCCCTCCACTTT. Translated, it gives CASSRTQGANNSPLHF.

The V and J genes are TRBV5-1 and TRBJ2-7; 7 bases line up with TRBD2. Germline loops: CDR1 SGHRS, CDR2 YFSETQ. Trimming at V came to 4 bases and at J to 6 bases, leaving 16 bases not matched to a gene. The CDR3 is made up of 16 amino acids. DNA of the CDR3: TGCGCCAGCAGCCCAGGCACGGCGGCCGGGGGGTTCGAGCAGTACTTC. Translating gives CASSPGTAAGGFEQYF.

The table lists this clone with a count of one. The rearrangement uses TRBV25-1 and TRBJ1-3; 9 bases line up with TRBD1. Germline V CDR1 and CDR2: MGHDK, SYGVNS. Germline trimming cut 4 bases from V and 3 bases from J; bases unmatched to any gene: 7. This CDR3 region has 16 residues. CDR3 residues: CASSVFNRGLGNTIYF. The DNA for the CDR3 is TGTGCCAGCAGTGTTTTTAACAGGGGGCTTGGAAACACCATATATTTT.

Here the CDR3 reads CASSAYIAVGKADTQYF. The CDR3 coding sequence is TGTGCCAGCAGCGCCTACATAGCGGTAGGGAAGGCAGATACGCAGTATTTT. The chain couples TRBV7-2 to TRBJ2-3, with a tentative D call TRBD2 (6 bases). Germline V CDR1 and CDR2: SGHTA, FQGNSA. V dropped 5 bases and J dropped 4 bases, with 22 bases sitting between them. The CDR3 extends over 17 amino acids.

The chain combines TRBV5-8 with TRBJ1-1, with no clear D. CDR1 and CDR2 (germline): SGHTS, YDEGEE. Trimming shortened V by 4 bases and J by 1 base, and 20 bases separated the two germline ends. The CDR3 contains 17 residues. CDR3 nucleotides: TGTGCCAGCAGCCGGGTCTTACGAACTTTTAAGAACACTGAAGCTTTCTTT. It yields the protein CASSRVLRTFKNTEAFF. Using reference TRBV5-8 and TRBJ1-1 for the parts outside the CDR3, the full variable domain is EAGVTQSPTHLIKTRGQQATLRCSPISGHTSVYWYQQALGLGLQFLLWYDEGEERNRGNFPPRFSGRQFPNYSSELNVNALELEDSALYLCASSRVLRTFKNTEAFFGQGTRLTVV.

The V and J genes are TRBV7-2 and TRBJ1-4, with TRBD1 as a possible D gene (5 bases). The germline V and J ends were trimmed by 4 bases and 3 bases, with 12 bases remaining between them. Germline CDR1 reads SGHTA; CDR2 reads FQGNSA. The CDR3 contains 15 residues. CDR3 sequence reads: CASSSQGGANEKLFF. The CDR3 DNA reads TGTGCCAGCAGCTCGCAGGGCGGGGCTAATGAAAAACTGTTTTTT.

The chain is built from TRBV7-9 and TRBJ2-2; 7 positions match TRBD1. This CDR3 has 16 amino acids. V dropped 1 base and J dropped 4; count of bases not matched to a gene: 6. Germline lookup yields CDR1 SEHNR and CDR2 FQNEAQ (reference sequence). The CDR3 sequence: CASSLGSGTATGELFF. DNA of the CDR3: TGTGCCAGCAGCTTAGGCTCCGGGACAGCCACCGGGGAGCTGTTTTTT.

This clone was observed a handful of times. V usage is TRBV19 and J usage is TRBJ2-1; D perhaps matches TRBD2 (5 bases). Germline values: CDR1 LNHDA, CDR2 SQIVND (reference sequence). V was trimmed by 6 bases and J by 2 bases, leaving 11 bases between them. CDR3 length equals 14 residues. The CDR3 region has the DNA TGTGCCAGTAGCGCCGGGGAAGCCTACAATGAGCAGTTCTTC. It yields the protein CASSAGEAYNEQFF. Based on the CDR3 plus reference TRBV19 and TRBJ2-1, the full variable domain is DGGITQSPKYLFRKEGQNVTLSCEQNLNHDAMYWYRQDPGQGLRLIYYSQIVNDFQKGDIAEGYSVSREKKESFPLTVTSAQKNPTAFYLCASSAGEAYNEQFFGPGTRLTVL.

This sequence joins TRBV5-6 and TRBJ2-1; 13 bases map to TRBD2. Germline lookup yields CDR1 SGHDT and CDR2 YYEEEE. The CDR3 totals 17 residues. The V segment lost 0 bases and the J segment 7 bases; nucleotides outside the gene matches: 7. The CDR3 nucleotides are TGTGCCAGCAGCTTGGACGGACTAGCGGGAGTAGTGAATGAGCAGTTCTTC. Residues: CASSLDGLAGVVNEQFF.

A single count supports this clone. This sequence joins TRBV7-9 and TRBJ2-3, with D maybe TRBD2 (6 bases). CDR1 and CDR2 from the germline V gene are SEHNR and FQNEAQ (reference sequence). CDR3 size: 16 residues. Trimming stripped 2 bases from V and 1 base from J, with 13 bases between. CDR3 amino acids: CASSLMEGSRTDTQYF. As DNA, the CDR3 is TGTGCCAGCAGCTTAATGGAGGGGTCTCGCACAGATACGCAGTATTTT.

The rearrangement joins TRBV5-1 to TRBJ2-3; 7 positions agree with TRBD2. V trimming: 0 bases; J trimming: 7 bases; junction bases outside the gene matches: 11. The CDR3 length is 16 residues. Germline CDR1 reads SGHRS; CDR2 reads YFSETQ. The CDR3 nucleotides read TGCGCCAGCAGCTTGGCCGGGCTAGCGGACCTCCATACGCAGTATTTT. Translation gives CASSLAGLADLHTQYF. The variable domain in full, with the rest retrieved from reference TRBV5-1 and TRBJ2-3, is KAGVTQTPRYLIKTRGQQVTLSCSPISGHRSVSWYQQTPGQGLQFLFEYFSETQRNKGNFPGRFSGRQFSNSRSEMNVSTLELGDSALYLCASSLAGLADLHTQYFGPGTRLTVL.

The V gene is TRBV11-2, the J gene TRBJ1-2, with TRBD1 as a possible D gene (6 bases). The CDR3 extends over 17 amino acids. The V end was cut by 6 bases, the J end by 0 bases, with 20 bases between. The germline gives CDR1 SGHAT, CDR2 FQNNGV. The CDR3 DNA reads as TGTGCCAGCAGAGGGATGCGGAGGACAGCTTCTAACTATGGCTACACCTTC. Translation gives CASRGMRRTASNYGYTF.

The chain couples TRBV30 to TRBJ1-2; 11 bases fit TRBD1. Germline V lookup: CDR1 GTSNPN, CDR2 SVGIG (reference sequence). The junction had 2 bases not matched to a gene; V was cut back by 1 base and J by 4 bases. CDR3 length: 14 residues. The CDR3 here is CAWSGTGGGYGYTF. For the CDR3, the DNA is TGTGCCTGGAGTGGGACAGGGGGCGGCTATGGCTACACCTTC.

The chain recombines TRBV6-5 with TRBJ2-5; no firm D call. In germline, CDR1 is MNHEY, CDR2 SVGAGI. The CDR3 spans 14 residues. V shed 5 bases and J shed 1 base, with 11 bases lying between them. CDR3 in amino acids: CASSPSYAQETQYF. The DNA of the CDR3 is TGTGCCAGCAGTCCCAGTTACGCCCAAGAGACCCAGTACTTC.